Listed here are 26 T cell receptor beta chains from one sample, sequenced in a study of neurological immune-mediated disorders. In TCRdb, the 5' RACE reads were re-called with MiXCR into one record per CDR3 protein. The sample includes 120,000 or so distinct CDR3 sequences, more than 2.5% seen only once; the top ten take 1.3%. What was sequenced was PBMCs. These receptor sequences come from a woman aged 25 to 39 with multiple sclerosis.

The sample holds many counts of this clonotype. The genes are TRBV9 and TRBJ2-3; the D is unclear. V shed 2 bases and J shed 4 bases, with 8 bases lying between them. The CDR3 covers 13 residues. The germline gives CDR1 SGDLS, CDR2 YYNGEE. Here the CDR3 reads CASSVRVSDTQYF. CDR3 nucleotides: TGTGCCAGCAGCGTTCGGGTTTCAGATACGCAGTATTTT.

This clonotype was picked up many times. This chain links TRBV12-3 or TRBV12-4 with TRBJ1-4, with D possibly being TRBD1 (6 bases). V lost 4 bases, J lost 8 bases, and 17 bases lay in between. The CDR3 covers 15 residues. In nucleotides, the CDR3 is TGTGCCAGCAGTTCGGTCCGGGACACCGGAGAAAAACTGTTTTTT. This encodes CASSSVRDTGEKLFF.

The rearrangement links TRBV3-1 to TRBJ2-1; 9 bases map to TRBD1. There are 14 residues in the CDR3. J was trimmed by 7 bases and V by 6 bases; bases with no gene match: 7. Germline lookup yields CDR1 LGHDT and CDR2 YNNKEL (reference sequence). The CDR3 reads CASSPGQGRNEQFF. The CDR3 DNA sequence: TGTGCCAGCAGTCCGGGACAGGGACGAAATGAGCAGTTCTTC.

This clonotype occurred many times. The chain combines TRBV10-2 with TRBJ1-2; D perhaps matches TRBD1 (5 bases). This CDR3 is built from 15 residues. Germline V lookup: CDR1 WSHSY, CDR2 SAAADI. The germline V and J ends were trimmed by 8 bases and 4 bases, with 20 bases remaining between them. The CDR3, as DNA: TGCGCCAGCTTGGGGCGGCAGGCGCCCTTCTATGGCTACACCTTC. Protein: CASLGRQAPFYGYTF.

In this sample, this clonotype turned up many times. The chain combines TRBV12-3 or TRBV12-4 with TRBJ2-4; maybe TRBD1 (6 bases). The V end lost 6 bases, the J end lost 0 bases, and 12 bases lay between the germline ends. This CDR3 region has 15 residues. In DNA form, the CDR3 reads TGTGCCAGCAGGCCGGGACAAATAGCCAAAAACATTCAGTACTTC. Translating gives CASRPGQIAKNIQYF.

This clonotype was recorded many times. In nucleotides, the CDR3 is TGTGCCAGCTCACGGAAGGGGGCCCCCTACGAGCAGTACTTC. Residues: CASSRKGAPYEQYF. The V gene is TRBV18, the J gene TRBJ2-7; 7 positions match TRBD1. Germline CDR1 KGHSH, CDR2 LQKENI. This CDR3 contains 14 residues. Trimming at V came to 4 bases and at J to 2 bases, leaving 5 bases not matched to a gene. Filled out from reference TRBV18 and TRBJ2-7, the complete variable domain reads NAGVMQNPRHLVRRRGQEARLRCSPMKGHSHVYWYRQLPEEGLKFMVYLQKENIIDESGMPKERFSAEFPKEGPSILRIQQVVRGDSAAYFCASSRKGAPYEQYFGPGTRLTVT.

This clonotype was counted many times. The V and J genes are TRBV20-1 and TRBJ2-7; 7 bases are shared with TRBD2. Germline V gives CDR1 DFQATT, CDR2 SNEGSKA (reference sequence). With V trimmed by 2 bases and J by 2 bases, 6 bases remained unmatched. This CDR3 contains 14 residues. CDR3 DNA: TGCAGTGCTAGAACCCGGGACTACCCCTACGAGCAGTACTTC. Its translation: CSARTRDYPYEQYF.

There are many counts of this clonotype. The rearrangement links TRBV7-9 to TRBJ2-1; D is uncertain. CDR3 length: 12 amino acids. Per the germline V gene, CDR1 is SEHNR and CDR2 is FQNEAQ (reference sequence). V lost 5 bases, J lost 5 bases, and 7 bases lay in between. This CDR3 is CASSPRNNEQFF. Here the CDR3 DNA reads TGTGCCAGCAGCCCACGCAACAATGAGCAGTTCTTC.

This clonotype showed up many times. V is TRBV20-1 and J is TRBJ1-1; D unresolved. V dropped 3 bases and J dropped 2 bases, with 16 bases sitting between them. The CDR3 spans 15 residues. Germline CDR1 and CDR2: DFQATT and SNEGSKA (reference sequence). CDR3 sequence reads: CSASILAGRNTEAFF. CDR3 bases: TGCAGTGCTAGTATTTTGGCGGGAAGAAACACTGAAGCTTTCTTT.

This clonotype showed up just once. The V call is TRBV27, the J call TRBJ2-3, with TRBD2 identical over 10 bases. Germline-derived CDR1 and CDR2 are MNHEY and SMNVEV (reference sequence). The junction had 19 bases not matched to a gene; V was cut back by 3 bases and J by 4 bases. The CDR3 is made up of 20 amino acids. Here the CDR3 reads CASSFRGTSASSWGPDTQYF. In DNA, the CDR3 is TGTGCCAGCAGTTTTAGGGGGACTAGCGCCTCATCCTGGGGCCCAGATACGCAGTATTTT.

This clonotype has ten or more counts. The chain carries TRBV20-1 and TRBJ2-2; 9 bases are shared with TRBD2. The junction had 3 bases not matched to a gene; V was cut back by 0 bases and J by 1 base. CDR1 and CDR2 from the germline V gene are DFQATT and SNEGSKA (reference sequence). This CDR3 has 16 amino acids. CDR3 region: CSAREPSGVNTGELFF. For the CDR3, the DNA is TGCAGTGCTAGAGAGCCTAGCGGGGTGAACACCGGGGAGCTGTTTTTT.

In its sample, this clonotype was seen many times. Written as DNA, the CDR3 is TGCGCCAGCAGCCACTCCCAGGGTCCTGGAAACACCATATATTTT. Translation: CASSHSQGPGNTIYF. V is TRBV5-1 and J is TRBJ1-3; a possible D gene is TRBD1 (5 bases). Trimming stripped 4 bases from V and 2 bases from J, with 13 bases between. Germline V gene sequence: CDR1 SGHRS, CDR2 YFSETQ. This CDR3 is built from 15 residues.

At least ten counts were recorded for this clonotype. The chain is built from TRBV20-1 and TRBJ2-7; D may correspond to TRBD1 or TRBD2 (5 bases each). Trimming left V 0 bases short and J 2 bases short, with 26 bases between. The CDR3 is 19 amino acids. The germline CDR1 and CDR2 sequences are DFQATT and SNEGSKA (reference sequence). The CDR3 here is CSARDGPGPSYWEPYEQYF. The CDR3 region has the DNA TGCAGTGCTAGAGATGGACCGGGACCCTCTTATTGGGAGCCCTACGAGCAGTACTTC.

This clonotype was observed many times. The V call is TRBV6-2 or TRBV6-3, the J call TRBJ2-1; 8 bases are a match to TRBD2. This CDR3 has 14 residues. The germline V gene encodes CDR1 MNHEY and CDR2 SVGEGT. The V gene end was trimmed by 6 bases and the J gene end by 3 bases; junction bases not matched to a gene: 4. CDR3 amino acids: CASSDLAGYNEQFF. The DNA of the CDR3 is TGTGCCAGCAGCGATCTAGCGGGCTACAATGAGCAGTTCTTC.

This clonotype was seen repeatedly, ten times or more. The gene calls are TRBV6-5 and TRBJ1-2, with TRBD1 as a possible D gene (5 bases). Germline V gene sequence: CDR1 MNHEY, CDR2 SVGAGI. There are 14 residues in the CDR3. V gave up 0 bases and J gave up 10 bases, with 15 bases separating them. The CDR3 sequence: CASSYSSGTLLYTF. CDR3 sequence (DNA): TGTGCCAGCAGTTACTCCTCCGGGACGCTTCTCTACACCTTC.

Many counts were recorded for this clonotype. This chain uses TRBV20-1 with TRBJ2-3, with a weak D call TRBD2 (6 bases). The CDR3 loop spans 11 amino acids. Trimming stripped 5 bases from V and 7 bases from J, with 10 bases between. CDR1 and CDR2 from the germline V gene are DFQATT and SNEGSKA (reference sequence). The CDR3 here is CSARTTNTQYF. Written as DNA, the CDR3 is TGCAGTGCTCGGACTACGAATACGCAGTATTTT.

The table lists this clonotype with many counts. The chain is built from TRBV10-2 and TRBJ2-5; 14 bases are shared with TRBD2. The CDR3 spans 15 residues. Germline V CDR1 and CDR2: WSHSY, SAAADI. V lost 10 bases to trimming and J lost 4 bases; unmatched junction nucleotides: 8. The chain's CDR3 is CATLGTSGRGETQYF. The DNA of the CDR3 is TGCGCCACCCTCGGGACTAGCGGGAGAGGAGAGACCCAGTACTTC.

This clonotype was counted ten times or more. J is TRBJ2-7 and V is TRBV9, with D perhaps TRBD1 (6 bases). There are 13 residues in the CDR3. Germline V gene sequence: CDR1 SGDLS, CDR2 YYNGEE. V was shortened by 3 bases and J by 4 bases, with 11 bases between the two germline ends. DNA of the CDR3: TGTGCCAGCAGCGCCACAGGGAAATACGAGCAGTACTTC. Residues: CASSATGKYEQYF.

This clonotype was picked up many times. The rearrangement joins TRBV5-6 to TRBJ2-6; weak D call: TRBD2 (5 bases). This CDR3 is 16 amino acids long. Germline CDR1 and CDR2: SGHDT and YYEEEE. V lost 6 bases and J 1 base, leaving 14 bases between the germline ends. CDR3 in DNA: TGTGCCAGCACTAAGGACGGGGTATCTGGGGCCAACGTCCTGACTTTC. Protein sequence: CASTKDGVSGANVLTF.

The V gene is TRBV7-2, the J gene TRBJ2-2; the match to TRBD2 covers 7 bases. This CDR3 has 17 residues. V trimming: 5 bases; J trimming: 2 bases; junction bases outside the gene matches: 11. The germline gives CDR1 SGHTA, CDR2 FQGNSA. The CDR3 DNA reads TGTGCCAGCAGCCCCCCCGGGACTACCGTAAACACCGGGGAGCTGTTTTTT. It codes for CASSPPGTTVNTGELFF.

This clonotype was detected many times. As DNA, the CDR3 is TGCAGTGCTAGGCCCTCCGCGGCCCGAAAGGGCTACGAGCAGTACTTC. Residues: CSARPSAARKGYEQYF. V gene TRBV20-1 combines with J gene TRBJ2-7; D gene unclear. V was trimmed by 3 bases and J by 3 bases, leaving 21 bases between them. The CDR3 consists of 16 residues. The germline gives CDR1 DFQATT, CDR2 SNEGSKA (reference sequence).

This clonotype was counted many times. The genes are TRBV29-1 and TRBJ2-3; D gene unclear. V dropped 4 bases and J dropped 0 bases, with 8 bases sitting between them. Germline CDR1 and CDR2: SQVTM and ANQGSEA. This CDR3 spans 13 amino acids. Here the CDR3 reads CSVVQSSTDTQYF. CDR3 DNA sequence: TGCAGCGTTGTTCAGTCTAGCACAGATACGCAGTATTTT.

This clonotype was seen at least ten times. The V gene is TRBV5-6, the J gene TRBJ2-7; D is possibly TRBD1 (6 bases). V lost 4 bases, J lost 3 bases, and 11 bases lay in between. Germline V CDR1 and CDR2: SGHDT, YYEEEE. The CDR3 is 13 amino acids. The CDR3 sequence: CASSALQGYEQYF. The DNA for the CDR3 is TGTGCCAGCAGCGCCTTACAGGGCTACGAGCAGTACTTC.

This clonotype was seen many times. The chain joins TRBV5-6 to TRBJ2-5; D is possibly TRBD1 (5 bases). Germline-derived CDR1 and CDR2 are SGHDT and YYEEEE. V lost 0 bases and J lost 5, with 14 bases in between. The CDR3 runs 15 residues. CDR3 bases: TGTGCCAGCAGCTTGGCTATACAGGCAGGGGAGACCCAGTACTTC. Its translation: CASSLAIQAGETQYF. The variable domain in full, with the rest retrieved from reference TRBV5-6 and TRBJ2-5, is DAGVTQSPTHLIKTRGQQVTLRCSPKSGHDTVSWYQQALGQGPQFIFQYYEEEERQRGNFPDRFSGHQFPNYSSELNVNALLLGDSALYLCASSLAIQAGETQYFGPGTRLLVL.

The sample holds a few counts of this clonotype. This rearrangement joins TRBV6-2 or TRBV6-3 to TRBJ1-1, with D perhaps matching TRBD1 (5 bases). From germline, CDR1 is MNHEY and CDR2 SVGEGT. The CDR3 is made up of 14 amino acids. V lost 6 bases to trimming and J lost 1 base, with 12 bases between them. The CDR3 sequence is CASSRDGKNTEAFF. CDR3 bases: TGTGCCAGCAGCCGGGACGGGAAGAACACTGAAGCTTTCTTT.

This clonotype came up many times. The chain is built from TRBV10-3 and TRBJ1-2, with D possibly being TRBD1 (6 bases). Germline V gene sequence: CDR1 ENHRY, CDR2 SYGVKD. The CDR3 is 18 amino acids. Trimming cost V 0 bases and J 6 bases, with 23 bases left between them. CDR3 in amino acids: CAISESRSPGEGRHGYTF. Written as DNA, the CDR3 is TGTGCCATCAGTGAGTCCCGGTCCCCAGGGGAAGGGAGACATGGCTACACCTTC.